A single sample is the source of the 17 T cell receptor beta chains below, sequenced in a study of T cells in localized non-small cell lung cancer (dated by TCRdb to 2020 to 2021). Receptors were amplified or captured by the immunoSEQ multiplex PCR assay. What TCRdb holds here is the immuneACCESS table cut down to in-frame rearrangements. Part of the clones is not present; checked against another copy, under half of the missing clones reflect an unresolved V gene, and the others are unexplained. Counted in this sample were 15,000 or so clones; 80% to 85% of them appeared once. The top ten clonotypes cover 3.5% to 4.5% of the sample. The sample in question was peripheral blood, obtained before any cancer treatment. Source of these receptors: a female donor at least 60 years old with stage I squamous cell lung carcinoma.

CDR3 nucleotide sequence: TGTGCCAGCAGTCTCAGCTATAGCAATCAGCCCCAGCATTTT. Its translation: CASSLSYSNQPQHF. V gene TRBV2 combines with J gene TRBJ1-5, with D unclear. CDR1 is SNHLY and CDR2 is FYNNEI in the germline V gene. The CDR3 has 14 amino acids. The V and J ends lost 5 bases and 0 bases respectively, with 8 bases between them.

The V call is TRBV7-2, the J call TRBJ1-1, with 8 positions matching TRBD1. Per the germline V gene, CDR1 is SGHTA and CDR2 is FQGNSA. Trimming cost V 1 base and J 4 bases; bases outside gene matches: 5. CDR3 length equals 15 residues. CDR3 bases: TGTGCCAGCAGCTTAGGACAGGGGCTTGGCACTGAAGCTTTCTTT. Protein: CASSLGQGLGTEAFF.

V is TRBV30 and J is TRBJ1-1, with D perhaps matching TRBD1 (5 bases). The germline CDR1 and CDR2 sequences are GTSNPN and SVGIG (reference sequence). The CDR3 totals 15 residues. Trimming took off 3 bases at V and 5 bases at J, with 19 bases between the two ends. For the CDR3, the DNA is TGTGCCTGGAGGTTTCGGGGGGTGGCGGGGACTGAAGCTTTCTTT. Its protein product is CAWRFRGVAGTEAFF.

The J gene is TRBJ1-6, the V gene TRBV4-3, with D unclear. The length of the CDR3 is 13 residues. V was pared by 0 bases and J by 13 bases, with 10 bases between. In germline, CDR1 is LGHNA, CDR2 YSLEER. The CDR3 nucleotides read TGCGCCAGCAGCCAAGATAGGGAGTACCCCCTCCACTTT. This codes for CASSQDREYPLHF.

The CDR3 reads CASSLALGSSSYEQYF. CDR3 nucleotide sequence: TGTGCCAGCAGCTTGGCCTTGGGGTCCAGCTCCTACGAGCAGTACTTC. V usage is TRBV5-8 and J usage is TRBJ2-7; D unclear. Looked up from germline, CDR1 is SGHTS and CDR2 is YDEGEE. The CDR3 has 16 amino acids. The V end lost 0 bases, the J end lost 0 bases, and 13 bases lay between the germline ends.

V and J are TRBV4-3 and TRBJ1-1, with 7 bases aligning to TRBD1. V trimming: 4 bases; J trimming: 5 bases; junction bases outside the gene matches: 10. This CDR3 is 15 amino acids long. Germline V gene lookup returns CDR1 LGHNA and CDR2 YSLEER. CDR3 region: CASSPSGRGQTEAFF. In DNA form, the CDR3 reads TGCGCCAGCAGCCCGTCCGGTAGGGGGCAGACTGAAGCTTTCTTT.

The chain links TRBV5-1 to TRBJ2-1, with 12 bases identical to TRBD2. Germline CDR1 is SGHRS and CDR2 is YFSETQ. V shed 6 bases, J shed 0 bases, and the junction held 7 bases outside the gene matches. CDR3 length: 17 amino acids. For the CDR3, the DNA is TGCGCCAGCACCAGACTAGCGGGGGTGGGCTCCTACAATGAGCAGTTCTTC. As protein: CASTRLAGVGSYNEQFF.

The gene calls are TRBV11-2 and TRBJ2-1, with 7 bases that match TRBD1. Germline V lookup: CDR1 SGHAT, CDR2 FQNNGV. The CDR3 sequence is 16 residues long. J lost 4 bases, V lost 4 bases, and 10 bases had no gene match. CDR3 sequence: CASSWLGQLYYNEQFF. The DNA of the CDR3 is TGTGCCAGCAGCTGGTTGGGACAGCTTTATTACAATGAGCAGTTCTTC. Combining the CDR3 with reference TRBV11-2 and TRBJ2-1 gives the whole variable domain EAGVAQSPRYKIIEKRQSVAFWCNPISGHATLYWYQQILGQGPKLLIQFQNNGVVDDSQLPKDRFSAERLKGVDSTLKIQPAKLEDSAVYLCASSWLGQLYYNEQFFGPGTRLTVL.

This chain connects TRBV7-9 to TRBJ2-1; 11 bases map to TRBD2. This CDR3 is 18 amino acids long. The V gene's germline CDR1 is SEHNR and CDR2 FQNEAQ (reference sequence). V trimming: 3 bases; J trimming: 0 bases; junction bases outside the gene matches: 7. The CDR3 here is CASSFFLAGGVSYNEQFF. The DNA of the CDR3 is TGTGCCAGCAGCTTCTTTCTAGCGGGGGGAGTCTCCTACAATGAGCAGTTCTTC. Drawing the rest from reference TRBV7-9 and TRBJ2-1, the complete variable domain is DTGVSQNPRHKITKRGQNVTFRCDPISEHNRLYWYRQTLGQGPEFLTYFQNEAQLEKSRLLSDRFSAERPKGSFSTLEIQRTEQGDSAMYLCASSFFLAGGVSYNEQFFGPGTRLTVL.

The rearrangement joins TRBV7-8 to TRBJ1-2; TRBD1 agrees at 7 bases. The CDR3 covers 17 residues. The J segment lost 3 bases and the V segment lost 4 bases, leaving 14 bases of the junction unmatched. The germline V gene has CDR1 SGHVS and CDR2 FQNEAQ. CDR3 protein: CASSSIAVRGRDYGYTF. CDR3 bases: TGTGCCAGCAGCTCCATCGCTGTGAGGGGGCGCGACTATGGCTACACCTTC.

This sequence joins TRBV7-2 and TRBJ1-1; possibly TRBD1 for D (6 bases). The germline V and J ends were trimmed by 3 bases and 0 bases, with 11 bases remaining between them. The CDR3 runs 15 residues. Germline CDR1 and CDR2: SGHTA and FQGNSA. In nucleotides, the CDR3 is TGTGCCAGCAGCTTCCAGGGGACCTTGAACACTGAAGCTTTCTTT. It translates to CASSFQGTLNTEAFF.

This clone was seen a single time. The chain employs TRBV2 and TRBJ1-4; D perhaps matches TRBD1 (5 bases). The CDR3 has 11 residues. Germline V lookup: CDR1 SNHLY, CDR2 FYNNEI. V lost 8 bases to trimming and J lost 5 bases, with 6 bases between them. This CDR3 is CASGDNEKLFF. CDR3 sequence (DNA): TGTGCCAGCGGGGACAATGAAAAACTGTTTTTT.

V and J are TRBV6-1 and TRBJ2-3, with 7 bases matching TRBD1. In germline, CDR1 is MNHNS, CDR2 SASEGT. With 2 bases clipped from V and 0 bases from J, the junction kept 8 bases outside the gene matches. The CDR3 is made up of 17 amino acids. In nucleotides, the CDR3 is TGTGCCAGCAGTGAAAGAGGGACAGCACGTAGCACAGATACGCAGTATTTT. This encodes CASSERGTARSTDTQYF.

V is TRBV19 and J is TRBJ1-4; 8 bases match TRBD1. In germline, CDR1 is LNHDA, CDR2 SQIVND (reference sequence). The CDR3 extends over 17 amino acids. Trimming took 5 bases from V and 2 from J; bases not matched to a gene: 10. The CDR3 coding sequence is TGTGCCAGTAGTCGACAGGGGCGAGAGAGGACTAATGAAAAACTGTTTTTT. Amino acid sequence: CASSRQGRERTNEKLFF.

The rearrangement links TRBV9 to TRBJ1-1; D call uncertain. V lost 4 bases to trimming and J lost 7 bases, with 11 bases between them. The CDR3 length is 12 residues. Germline loops: CDR1 SGDLS, CDR2 YYNGEE. This CDR3 reads CASSPLGFEAFF. CDR3 nucleotides: TGTGCCAGCAGCCCGCTAGGGTTTGAAGCTTTCTTT.

The genes are TRBV30 and TRBJ1-3; 9 positions match TRBD1. The CDR3 contains 15 residues. Germline V gene lookup returns CDR1 GTSNPN and CDR2 SVGIG (reference sequence). Germline trimming cut 1 base from V and 2 bases from J; bases unmatched to any gene: 3. CDR3 amino acids: CAWSARTGAGNTIYF. CDR3 nucleotide sequence: TGTGCCTGGAGTGCCCGGACAGGGGCTGGAAACACCATATATTTT.

The chain links TRBV6-6 to TRBJ2-1, with D perhaps matching TRBD1 (7 bases). V dropped 5 bases and J dropped 7 bases, with 15 bases sitting between them. Germline assignment: CDR1 MNHNY and CDR2 SVGAGI (reference sequence). The CDR3 is 14 amino acids. The CDR3 spells CASSQETGRNEQFF. The CDR3 coding sequence is TGTGCCAGCAGTCAGGAGACAGGGAGGAATGAGCAGTTCTTC.